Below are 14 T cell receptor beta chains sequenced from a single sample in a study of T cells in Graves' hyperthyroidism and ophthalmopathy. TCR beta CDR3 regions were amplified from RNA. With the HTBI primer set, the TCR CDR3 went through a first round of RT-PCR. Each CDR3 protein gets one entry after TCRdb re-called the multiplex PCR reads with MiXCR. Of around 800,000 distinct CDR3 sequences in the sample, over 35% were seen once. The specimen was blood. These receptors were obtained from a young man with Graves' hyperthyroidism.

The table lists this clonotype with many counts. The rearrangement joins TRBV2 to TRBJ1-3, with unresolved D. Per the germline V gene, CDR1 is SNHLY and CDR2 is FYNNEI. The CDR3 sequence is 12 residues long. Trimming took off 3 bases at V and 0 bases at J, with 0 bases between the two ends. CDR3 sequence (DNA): TGTGCCAGCAGTGACTCTGGAAACACCATATATTTT. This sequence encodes CASSDSGNTIYF.

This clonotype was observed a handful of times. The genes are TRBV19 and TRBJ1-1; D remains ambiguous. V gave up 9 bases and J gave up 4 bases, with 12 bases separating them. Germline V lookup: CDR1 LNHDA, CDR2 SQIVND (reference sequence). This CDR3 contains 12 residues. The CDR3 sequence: CASTNSPTEAFF. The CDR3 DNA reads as TGTGCCAGCACCAACTCCCCCACTGAAGCTTTCTTT.

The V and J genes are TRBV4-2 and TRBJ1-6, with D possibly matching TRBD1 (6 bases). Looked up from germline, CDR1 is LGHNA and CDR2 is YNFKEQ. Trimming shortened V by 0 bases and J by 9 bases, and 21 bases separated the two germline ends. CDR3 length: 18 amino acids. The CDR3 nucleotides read TGTGCCAGCAGCCAAGAGGGTGCAAGGGTGCAGGGGTCTTCACCCCTCCACTTT. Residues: CASSQEGARVQGSSPLHF.

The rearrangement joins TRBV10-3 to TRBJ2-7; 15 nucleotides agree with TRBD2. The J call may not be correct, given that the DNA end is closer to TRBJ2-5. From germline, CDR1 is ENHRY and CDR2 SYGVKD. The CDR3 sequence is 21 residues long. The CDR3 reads CAISDPRTPGLAGGWGETQYF. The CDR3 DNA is TGTGCCATCAGTGACCCAAGAACCCCGGGACTAGCGGGAGGTTGGGGCGAGACCCAGTACTTC.

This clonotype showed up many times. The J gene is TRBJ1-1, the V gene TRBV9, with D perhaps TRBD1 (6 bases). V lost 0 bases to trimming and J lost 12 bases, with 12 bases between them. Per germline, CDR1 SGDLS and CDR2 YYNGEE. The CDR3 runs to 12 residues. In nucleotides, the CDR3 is TGTGCCAGCAGCGTAGGGTCAGGGGAGCCTTTCTTT. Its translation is CASSVGSGEPFF.

CDR3 region: CASSFSTETEAFF. CDR3 coding DNA: TGTGCCAGCAGCTTCTCTACGGAGACTGAAGCTTTCTTT. The V gene is TRBV11-2, the J gene TRBJ1-1; D call uncertain. The ends were cut back, 3 bases at V and 5 bases at J, with 10 bases in the middle. Germline-derived CDR1 and CDR2 are SGHAT and FQNNGV. CDR3 length: 13 residues.

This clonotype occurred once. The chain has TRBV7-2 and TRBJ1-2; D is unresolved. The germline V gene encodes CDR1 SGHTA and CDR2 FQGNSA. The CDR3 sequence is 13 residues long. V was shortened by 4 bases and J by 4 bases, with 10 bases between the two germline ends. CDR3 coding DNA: TGTGCCAGCAGCTCCCAGCGGGTCTATGGCTACACCTTC. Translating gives CASSSQRVYGYTF.

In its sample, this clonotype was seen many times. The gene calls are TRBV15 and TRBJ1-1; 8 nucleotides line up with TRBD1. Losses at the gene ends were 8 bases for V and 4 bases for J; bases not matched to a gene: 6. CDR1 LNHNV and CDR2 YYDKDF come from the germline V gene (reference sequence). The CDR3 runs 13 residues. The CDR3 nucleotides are TGTGCCACCGAGGCAGGGGGCGGCACTGAAGCTTTCTTT. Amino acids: CATEAGGGTEAFF. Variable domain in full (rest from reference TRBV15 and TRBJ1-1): DAMVIQNPRYQVTQFGKPVTLSCSQTLNHNVMYWYQQKSSQAPKLLFHYYDKDFNNEADTPDNFQSRRPNTSFCFLDIRSPGLGDTAMYLCATEAGGGTEAFFGQGTRLTVV.

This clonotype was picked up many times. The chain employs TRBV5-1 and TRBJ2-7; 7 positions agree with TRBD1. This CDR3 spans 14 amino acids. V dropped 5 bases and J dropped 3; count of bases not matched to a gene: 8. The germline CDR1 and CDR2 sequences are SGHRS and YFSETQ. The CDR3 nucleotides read TGCGCCAGCAGTCCCGGGACAGCGCACTACGAGCAGTACTTC. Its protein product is CASSPGTAHYEQYF. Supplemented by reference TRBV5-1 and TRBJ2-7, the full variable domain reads KAGVTQTPRYLIKTRGQQVTLSCSPISGHRSVSWYQQTPGQGLQFLFEYFSETQRNKGNFPGRFSGRQFSNSRSEMNVSTLELGDSALYLCASSPGTAHYEQYFGPGTRLTVT.

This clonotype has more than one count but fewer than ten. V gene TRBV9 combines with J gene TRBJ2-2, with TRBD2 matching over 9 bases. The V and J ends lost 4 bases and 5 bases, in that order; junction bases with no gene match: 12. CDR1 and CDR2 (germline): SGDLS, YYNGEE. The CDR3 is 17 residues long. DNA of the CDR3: TGTGCCAGCAGCACAACGAGGGAGCGGGAGGAGACCGGGGAGCTGTTTTTT. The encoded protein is CASSTTREREETGELFF.

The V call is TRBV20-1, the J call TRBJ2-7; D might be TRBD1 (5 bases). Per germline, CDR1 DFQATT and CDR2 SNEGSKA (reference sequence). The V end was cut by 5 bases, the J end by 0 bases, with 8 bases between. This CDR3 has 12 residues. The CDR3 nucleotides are TGCAGTGCTGAGACAGCCTCCTACGAGCAGTACTTC. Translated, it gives CSAETASYEQYF.

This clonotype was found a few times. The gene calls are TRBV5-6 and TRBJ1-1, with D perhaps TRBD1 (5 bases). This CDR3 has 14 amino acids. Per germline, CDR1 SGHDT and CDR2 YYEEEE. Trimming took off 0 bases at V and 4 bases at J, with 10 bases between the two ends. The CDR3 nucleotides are TGTGCCAGCAGCTTGGGAGGGGAGGCCACTGAAGCTTTCTTT. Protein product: CASSLGGEATEAFF. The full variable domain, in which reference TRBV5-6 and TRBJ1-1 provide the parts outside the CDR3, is DAGVTQSPTHLIKTRGQQVTLRCSPKSGHDTVSWYQQALGQGPQFIFQYYEEEERQRGNFPDRFSGHQFPNYSSELNVNALLLGDSALYLCASSLGGEATEAFFGQGTRLTVV.

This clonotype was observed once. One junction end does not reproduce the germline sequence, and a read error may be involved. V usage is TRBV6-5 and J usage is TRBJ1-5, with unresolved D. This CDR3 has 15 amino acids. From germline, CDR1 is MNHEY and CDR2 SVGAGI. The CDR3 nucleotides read TGTGCCAGCCGTTACTCGAACGGCCAGAATCAGCCCCAGCATTTT. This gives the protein CASRYSNGQNQPQHF.

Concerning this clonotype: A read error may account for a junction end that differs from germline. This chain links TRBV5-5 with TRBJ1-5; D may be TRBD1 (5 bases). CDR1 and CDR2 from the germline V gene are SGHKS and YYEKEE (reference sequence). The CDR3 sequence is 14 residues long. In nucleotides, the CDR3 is TGTGCCGGCAGCTTGGCAGGGTTGGGACAGCCCCAGCATTTT. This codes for CAGSLAGLGQPQHF.